These 5 T cell receptor beta chains were sequenced from one sample in a study of beta chain features in type 1 diabetes. Study results and caveats: Shorter TCRB CDR3s, moderately but significantly so, marked every one of the four CD4+ subsets in Type 1 diabetes patients.

Reverse transcribing all isolated RNA meant expressed TCRB transcripts were sequenced. Libraries were prepared by immunoSEQ multiplex PCR; TCRdb keeps only in-frame clonotypes and omits some of them. There are about 370,000 clones in the sample; 8.5% to 10% occur only once, and 0.45% to 0.65% lies in the top ten. These receptors' antigens are unknown. The specimen was central memory CD4+ T cells from blood. Receptor source: a man aged 25 to 40 with type 1 diabetes.

In this sample, this clone turned up a few times. This chain links TRBV27 with TRBJ1-4, with D unclear. The CDR3 contains 15 residues. V was pared by 4 bases and J by 4 bases, with 13 bases between. Germline V gene sequence: CDR1 MNHEY, CDR2 SMNVEV (reference sequence). The CDR3 loop reads CASSSHQFNNEKLFF. The CDR3 DNA reads as TGTGCCAGCAGTTCACACCAATTTAATAATGAAAAACTGTTTTTT.

This clone came up many times. The chain carries TRBV4-2 and TRBJ2-1; the D gene is possibly TRBD2 (6 bases). This CDR3 has 16 amino acids. V lost 3 bases and J 10 bases, leaving 22 bases between the germline ends. Germline CDR1 reads LGHNA; CDR2 reads YNFKEQ. CDR3: CASSQREGGLAREQFF. The CDR3 DNA is TGTGCCAGCAGCCAGCGGGAAGGAGGGTTGGCAAGGGAGCAGTTCTTC.

A few counts support this clone. The chain employs TRBV5-4 and TRBJ2-3, with 8 nucleotides matching TRBD2. CDR3 length equals 14 residues. The trim removed 3 bases at V and 1 base at J, leaving 1 base unmatched. Germline V CDR1 and CDR2: SGHNT, YYREEE (reference sequence). The CDR3 DNA sequence: TGTGCCAGCAGCTCGCGGGAGGGCACAGATACGCAGTATTTT. This gives the protein CASSSREGTDTQYF.

The chain uses TRBV9 and TRBJ2-5, with D perhaps TRBD1 (5 bases). Germline assignment: CDR1 SGDLS and CDR2 YYNGEE. This CDR3 has 13 amino acids. The ends were cut back, 0 bases at V and 7 bases at J, with 10 bases in the middle. This CDR3 reads CASSVEGWATQYF. CDR3 in DNA: TGTGCCAGCAGCGTAGAGGGGTGGGCGACCCAGTACTTC. The whole variable domain, filled in from reference TRBV9 and TRBJ2-5, reads DSGVTQTPKHLITATGQRVTLRCSPRSGDLSVYWYQQSLDQGLQFLIQYYNGEERAKGNILERFSAQQFPDLHSELNLSSLELGDSALYFCASSVEGWATQYFGPGTRLLVL.

This clone was counted only a few times. The gene calls are TRBV30 and TRBJ2-7, with D hard to call. V lost 0 bases and J lost 0, with 9 bases in between. CDR1 is GTSNPN, CDR2 SVGIG, per germline (reference sequence). The CDR3 loop spans 14 amino acids. The CDR3 reads CAWSVLENSYEQYF. DNA for the CDR3: TGTGCCTGGAGTGTACTGGAGAACTCCTACGAGCAGTACTTC.